This T cell receptor (beta chain) was found in a study of CD8 T cells in Susac syndrome. From blood CD8+ and CD4+ T cells, the TCR beta chain was sequenced. TEMRA cells were enriched by FACS, while CD8+ and CD4+ T cells were obtained through a negative isolation that was performed magnetically. V was clipped by 10 bases and J by 7 bases, with 20 bases between them. Germline CDR1 is ENHRY and CDR2 is SYGVKD. The CDR3 is made up of 15 amino acids. A word on this clonotype: Its target is unknown.

Points from the study as a whole: Acknowledgment was made by the study that its TCR sequencing and HLA analysis involved a relatively small number of individuals.

With random hexamers, reverse transcription was performed on about 0.45 to 1 ug of RNA. TCR beta CDR3 was amplified by immunoSEQ covering 54 Vbeta and 13 Jbeta. TCRdb reprocessed the immunoSEQ multiplex PCR reads with MiXCR, giving one entry per CDR3 protein. There are around 150,000 distinct CDR3 sequences in the sample; approximately 94% occur only once, and 0.085% to 0.095% lies in the top ten. The chain is built from TRBV10-3 and TRBJ1-6; D is undetermined. The specimen sequenced was CD4+ T cells from PBMCs. The TCR was taken from a human donor with multiple sclerosis. The CDR3 region has the DNA TGTGCCACGTATGACACCACTCTCCTCAATTCACCCCTCCACTTT. Its protein is CATYDTTLLNSPLHF.